The 25 T cell receptor beta chains below come from one sample, sequenced in a study of T cell repertoires in ileal Crohn's disease. TCRdb's copy holds only in-frame clones and misses some; the assay was immunoSEQ multiplex PCR. The sample lists about 62,000 clones; about 89% were seen once. As to time point: neoterminal ileum biopsy at postoperative endoscopy, about 6 months after surgery. The sequencing input was ileal tissue. These receptors all stem from an adult with Crohn's disease.

The chain has TRBV30 and TRBJ1-1; no clear D gene. CDR3 length: 13 amino acids. Trimming removed 5 bases at V and 0 bases at J, with 10 bases between. CDR1 is GTSNPN and CDR2 is SVGIG in the germline V gene (reference sequence). In nucleotides, the CDR3 is TGTGCCTGGTCCCAACAGATGAACACTGAAGCTTTCTTT. Protein: CAWSQQMNTEAFF.

V usage is TRBV7-9 and J usage is TRBJ1-5, with D possibly TRBD1 on 6 matching bases. The V and J ends lost 5 bases and 0 bases respectively, with 11 bases between them. CDR1 and CDR2 (germline): SEHNR, FQNEAQ (reference sequence). This CDR3 has 15 residues. The CDR3 DNA follows: TGTGCCAGCAGCACCGGGGACATTAGCAATCAGCCCCAGCATTTT. Protein sequence: CASSTGDISNQPQHF. The full variable domain, its missing parts supplied by reference TRBV7-9 and TRBJ1-5, is DTGVSQNPRHKITKRGQNVTFRCDPISEHNRLYWYRQTLGQGPEFLTYFQNEAQLEKSRLLSDRFSAERPKGSFSTLEIQRTEQGDSAMYLCASSTGDISNQPQHFGDGTRLSIL.

The chain is built from TRBV18 and TRBJ1-3; TRBD1 aligns across 8 bases. V shed 1 base and J 1 base; nucleotides not matched to a gene: 3. Germline V CDR1 and CDR2: KGHSH, LQKENI. The CDR3 is 16 amino acids. CDR3 sequence reads: CASSPLTGVSGNTIYF. CDR3 DNA sequence: TGTGCCAGCTCACCACTGACAGGGGTTTCTGGAAACACCATATATTTT.

V and J are TRBV27 and TRBJ1-2, with D possibly TRBD1 on 6 matching bases. This CDR3 is 13 amino acids long. In germline, CDR1 is MNHEY, CDR2 SMNVEV (reference sequence). The germline V and J ends were trimmed by 6 bases and 8 bases, with 16 bases remaining between them. CDR3 nucleotide sequence: TGTGCCAGCAGCCCACGGGACATTGGAGGCTACACCTTC. Its protein is CASSPRDIGGYTF.

The table lists this clone with a count of one. The chain recombines TRBV11-2 with TRBJ2-7; TRBD1 is a possible D gene (5 bases). Germline V lookup: CDR1 SGHAT, CDR2 FQNNGV. This CDR3 is 14 amino acids long. Between the trimmed V and J ends, which lost 8 bases and 2 bases, there was a span of 16 bases. The CDR3 coding sequence is TGTGCCAGCTCGGGCAGGGAACCCCCCTACGAGCAGTACGTC. Its translation: CASSGREPPYEQYV.

The V and J genes are TRBV4-2 and TRBJ2-2, with TRBD2 identical over 8 bases. After removal of 0 bases from V and 0 bases from J, the junction contained 9 bases not matched to a gene. The CDR3 runs to 19 residues. Per germline, CDR1 LGHNA and CDR2 YNFKEQ. The CDR3 region is CASSQDFVGRGANTGELFF. The CDR3 coding sequence is TGTGCCAGCAGCCAAGATTTTGTCGGGCGGGGGGCGAACACCGGGGAGCTGTTTTTT.

The J gene is TRBJ2-5, the V gene TRBV5-1; possible D gene TRBD2, 5 bases. V lost 3 bases to trimming and J lost 3 bases, with 15 bases between them. CDR3 size: 15 residues. Germline V gives CDR1 SGHRS, CDR2 YFSETQ. CDR3 bases: TGCGCCAGCAGCTCGGGAATAATGGGAAAAGAGACCCAGTACTTC. It is translated as CASSSGIMGKETQYF.

V gene TRBV6-6 combines with J gene TRBJ1-1, with D possibly matching TRBD1 (5 bases). The CDR3 length is 14 residues. With 0 bases removed from V and 5 bases from J, the gap between germline ends came to 10 bases. CDR1 and CDR2 from the germline V gene are MNHNY and SVGAGI (reference sequence). For the CDR3, the DNA is TGTGCCAGCAGTTACTCTCCCGGGGGGACTGAAGCTTTCTTT. This translates into CASSYSPGGTEAFF.

The CDR3 bases are TGTGCCAGCAGCTTAAGGGCAAGTCCCGGGGCCAACGTCCTGACTTTC. Its protein is CASSLRASPGANVLTF. This chain links TRBV7-3 with TRBJ2-6; D remains ambiguous. CDR3 length: 16 amino acids. The V and J ends lost 1 base and 4 bases respectively, with 11 bases between them. Germline V gives CDR1 SGHTA, CDR2 FQGTGA.

The V call is TRBV6-5, the J call TRBJ1-4; D is unresolved. Between the trimmed V and J ends, which lost 0 bases and 0 bases, there was a span of 8 bases. The CDR3 is 16 residues long. Germline loops: CDR1 MNHEY, CDR2 SVGAGI. CDR3 in amino acids: CASSYSSGATNEKLFF. The CDR3 DNA reads TGTGCCAGCAGTTACTCCTCCGGTGCAACTAATGAAAAACTGTTTTTT.

The gene calls are TRBV27 and TRBJ2-7; 7 bases are shared with TRBD1. Germline CDR1 and CDR2: MNHEY and SMNVEV (reference sequence). This CDR3 has 14 amino acids. V trimming: 6 bases; J trimming: 1 base; junction bases outside the gene matches: 6. The CDR3 sequence: CASSRNRGSYEQYF. In DNA, the CDR3 is TGTGCCAGCAGCCGAAACAGGGGATCCTACGAGCAGTACTTC.

This clone has just a few counts. CDR3 coding DNA: TGTGCCAGCAGTACTCAACAGAGCTCCTACAATGAGCAGTTCTTC. Its protein is CASSTQQSSYNEQFF. The chain joins TRBV6-6 to TRBJ2-1; the D is unclear. Germline loops: CDR1 MNHNY, CDR2 SVGAGI (reference sequence). V was pared by 5 bases and J by 0 bases, with 11 bases between. The CDR3 totals 15 residues.

The genes are TRBV7-8 and TRBJ1-6; no clear D gene. The CDR3 length is 17 residues. From germline, CDR1 is SGHVS and CDR2 FQNEAQ. The V gene lost 0 bases and the J gene lost 7 bases, with 16 bases spanning the gap. CDR3 loop: CASSLALWEGRNSPLHF. The CDR3 DNA reads as TGTGCCAGCAGCTTAGCACTTTGGGAGGGCCGGAATTCACCCCTCCACTTT.

The chain links TRBV15 to TRBJ2-7; 9 bases agree with TRBD1. Germline V gives CDR1 LNHNV, CDR2 YYDKDF (reference sequence). V trimming: 3 bases; J trimming: 3 bases; junction bases outside the gene matches: 0. The CDR3 sequence is 13 residues long. The CDR3 DNA follows: TGTGCCACCAGCAGGGACAGGGGCTACGAGCAGTACTTC. This gives the protein CATSRDRGYEQYF.

The chain links TRBV13 to TRBJ1-4, with D perhaps matching TRBD1 (5 bases). Germline V gives CDR1 PRHDT, CDR2 FYEKMQ (reference sequence). V gave up 3 bases and J gave up 2 bases, with 16 bases separating them. The CDR3 has 17 amino acids. CDR3 DNA: TGTGCCAGCAGCTTGGCAGGGAATAGTGCCACTAATGAAAAACTGTTTTTT. This codes for CASSLAGNSATNEKLFF. The whole variable domain, filled in from reference TRBV13 and TRBJ1-4, reads AAGVIQSPRHLIKEKRETATLKCYPIPRHDTVYWYQQGPGQDPQFLISFYEKMQSDKGSIPDRFSAQQFSDYHSELNMSSLELGDSALYFCASSLAGNSATNEKLFFGSGTQLSVL.

The chain has TRBV5-1 and TRBJ2-1; D gene uncertain. Looked up from germline, CDR1 is SGHRS and CDR2 is YFSETQ. V shed 0 bases and J shed 2 bases, with 6 bases lying between them. This CDR3 is 14 amino acids long. This CDR3 reads CASSLESAYNEQFF. The CDR3 DNA follows: TGCGCCAGCAGCTTGGAGTCAGCCTACAATGAGCAGTTCTTC. Full variable domain (remainder filled in from reference TRBV5-1 and TRBJ2-1): KAGVTQTPRYLIKTRGQQVTLSCSPISGHRSVSWYQQTPGQGLQFLFEYFSETQRNKGNFPGRFSGRQFSNSRSEMNVSTLELGDSALYLCASSLESAYNEQFFGPGTRLTVL.

The chain couples TRBV6-1 to TRBJ2-7, with TRBD1 identical over 10 bases. Unmatched junction bases numbered 3, after V lost 9 bases and J lost 4 bases. CDR3 length equals 12 residues. Germline-derived CDR1 and CDR2 are MNHNS and SASEGT. In DNA form, the CDR3 reads TGTGCCAGAAGGGACAGGGGATACGAGCAGTACGTC. It specifies CARRDRGYEQYV.

This chain joins TRBV5-1 and TRBJ2-1; tentative D call: TRBD1 (6 bases). Germline CDR1 SGHRS, CDR2 YFSETQ. CDR3 length: 15 residues. Trimming removed 5 bases from V and 8 bases from J, with 20 bases in between. The CDR3 region has the DNA TGCGCCAGCAGTCCCAGGGCAGGGGCAAAGGATGAGCAGTTCTTC. Its translation is CASSPRAGAKDEQFF.

This clone was counted only a few times. The chain joins TRBV7-6 to TRBJ1-3; TRBD1 might be the D (5 bases). Per the germline V gene, CDR1 is SGHVS and CDR2 is FNYEAQ. This CDR3 is 13 amino acids long. Trimming shortened V by 6 bases and J by 3 bases, and 9 bases separated the two germline ends. CDR3: CASSTGDGNTIYF. The CDR3 DNA follows: TGTGCCAGCAGTACGGGGGATGGAAACACCATATATTTT.

The chain is built from TRBV5-1 and TRBJ1-2; TRBD1 is a possible D gene (5 bases). The V gene lost 6 bases and the J gene lost 2 bases, with 14 bases spanning the gap. The CDR3 is 14 residues long. The V gene's germline CDR1 is SGHRS and CDR2 YFSETQ. The CDR3 DNA sequence: TGCGCCAGCAATGGGGGGGAGAGAAACTATGGCTACACCTTC. It encodes CASNGGERNYGYTF. Looking up the rest from reference TRBV5-1 and TRBJ1-2 gives the full variable domain: KAGVTQTPRYLIKTRGQQVTLSCSPISGHRSVSWYQQTPGQGLQFLFEYFSETQRNKGNFPGRFSGRQFSNSRSEMNVSTLELGDSALYLCASNGGERNYGYTFGSGTRLTVV.

The chain links TRBV5-4 to TRBJ2-1; 11 bases match TRBD1. V gave up 7 bases and J gave up 6 bases; unmatched junction bases: 6. Germline CDR1 and CDR2: SGHNT and YYREEE (reference sequence). This CDR3 comprises 14 residues. CDR3: CASRDRGNSNEQFF. The DNA for the CDR3 is TGTGCCAGCCGGGACAGGGGGAATTCCAATGAGCAGTTCTTC.

The genes are TRBV2 and TRBJ2-7, with D maybe TRBD1 (6 bases). The CDR3 has 16 amino acids. The germline V gene has CDR1 SNHLY and CDR2 FYNNEI. Trimming took 7 bases from V and 0 from J, leaving 19 bases between them. DNA for the CDR3: TGTGCCAGCACATTCTCTATAACAGGGAGCTCCTACGAGCAGTACTTC. This codes for CASTFSITGSSYEQYF.

The V call is TRBV2, the J call TRBJ2-6, with TRBD1 as a possible D gene (5 bases). CDR1 is SNHLY and CDR2 is FYNNEI in the germline V gene. V was trimmed by 5 bases and J by 4 bases, leaving 18 bases between them. The CDR3 covers 17 residues. The CDR3 here is CASSPDSRWAGANVLTF. Here the CDR3 DNA reads TGTGCCAGCAGTCCAGACAGTCGGTGGGCCGGGGCCAACGTCCTGACTTTC.

The genes are TRBV4-1 and TRBJ1-3; D is possibly TRBD1 (6 bases). With 0 bases removed from V and 4 bases from J, the gap between germline ends came to 10 bases. Germline assignment: CDR1 MGHRA and CDR2 YSYEKL. This CDR3 is 15 amino acids long. The CDR3 DNA sequence: TGCGCCAGCAGCCAAGATGACAGGACGGGAAACACCATATATTTT. It is translated as CASSQDDRTGNTIYF.

This chain connects TRBV11-2 to TRBJ1-2; 7 bases fit TRBD1. Germline-derived CDR1 and CDR2 are SGHAT and FQNNGV. V trimming: 4 bases; J trimming: 4 bases; junction bases outside the gene matches: 3. The CDR3 is made up of 13 amino acids. CDR3 nucleotide sequence: TGTGCCAGCAGCTCAAGACAGGGCTATGGCTACACCTTC. Its protein product is CASSSRQGYGYTF.